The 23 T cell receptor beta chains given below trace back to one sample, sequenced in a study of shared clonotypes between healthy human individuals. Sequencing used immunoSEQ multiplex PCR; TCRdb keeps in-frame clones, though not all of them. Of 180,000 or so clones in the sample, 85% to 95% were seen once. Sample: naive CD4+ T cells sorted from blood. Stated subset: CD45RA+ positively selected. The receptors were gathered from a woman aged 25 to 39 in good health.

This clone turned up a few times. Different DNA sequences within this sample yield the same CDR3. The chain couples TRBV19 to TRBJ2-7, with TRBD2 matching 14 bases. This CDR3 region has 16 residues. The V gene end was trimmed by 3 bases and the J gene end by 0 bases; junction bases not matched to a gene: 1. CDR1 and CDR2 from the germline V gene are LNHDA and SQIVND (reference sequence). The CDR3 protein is CASSIGTSGSSYEQYF. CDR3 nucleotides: TGTGCCAGTAGTATCGGGACTAGCGGGAGCTCCTACGAGCAGTACTTC.

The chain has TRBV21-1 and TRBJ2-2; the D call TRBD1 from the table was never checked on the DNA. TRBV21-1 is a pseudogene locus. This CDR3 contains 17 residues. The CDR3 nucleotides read TGTGCCAGCAGCAAAGACTGTACAGGGGTGGACACCGGGGAGCTGTTTTTT. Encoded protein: CASSKDCTGVDTGELFF.

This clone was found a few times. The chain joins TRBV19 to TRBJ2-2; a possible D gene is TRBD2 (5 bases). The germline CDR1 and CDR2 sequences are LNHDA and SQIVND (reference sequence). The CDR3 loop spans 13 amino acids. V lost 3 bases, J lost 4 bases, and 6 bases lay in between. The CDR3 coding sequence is TGTGCCAGTAGTATTCGGGGCACCGGGGAGCTGTTTTTT. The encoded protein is CASSIRGTGELFF.

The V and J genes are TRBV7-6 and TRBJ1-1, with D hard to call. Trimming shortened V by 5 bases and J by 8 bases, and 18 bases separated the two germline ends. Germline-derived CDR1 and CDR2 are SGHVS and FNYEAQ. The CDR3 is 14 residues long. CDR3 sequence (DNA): TGTGCCAGCAGCCCATACTCAACTCACGACGAAGCTTTCTTT. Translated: CASSPYSTHDEAFF.

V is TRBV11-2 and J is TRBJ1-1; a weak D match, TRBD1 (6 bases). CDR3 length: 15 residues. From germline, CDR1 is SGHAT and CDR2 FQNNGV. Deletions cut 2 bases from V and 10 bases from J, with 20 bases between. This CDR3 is CASSLILGHKGGAFF. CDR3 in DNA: TGTGCCAGCAGCTTAATCCTGGGACATAAGGGGGGAGCTTTCTTT. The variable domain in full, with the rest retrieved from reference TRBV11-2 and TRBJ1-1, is EAGVAQSPRYKIIEKRQSVAFWCNPISGHATLYWYQQILGQGPKLLIQFQNNGVVDDSQLPKDRFSAERLKGVDSTLKIQPAKLEDSAVYLCASSLILGHKGGAFFGQGTRLTVV.

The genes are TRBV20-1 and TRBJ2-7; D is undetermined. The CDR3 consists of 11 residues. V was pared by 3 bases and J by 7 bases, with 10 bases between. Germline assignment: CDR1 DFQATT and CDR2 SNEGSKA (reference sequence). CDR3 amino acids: CSASVLLEQYF. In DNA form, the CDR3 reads TGCAGTGCTAGTGTACTTTTAGAGCAGTACTTC.

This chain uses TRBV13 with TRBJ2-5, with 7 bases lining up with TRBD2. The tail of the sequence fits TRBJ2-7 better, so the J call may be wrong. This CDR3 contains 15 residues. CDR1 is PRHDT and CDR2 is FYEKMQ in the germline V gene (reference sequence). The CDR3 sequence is CASSSTSARNYEQYF. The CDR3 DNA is TGTGCCAGCAGCTCAACTAGCGCCAGAAACTACGAGCAGTACTTC.

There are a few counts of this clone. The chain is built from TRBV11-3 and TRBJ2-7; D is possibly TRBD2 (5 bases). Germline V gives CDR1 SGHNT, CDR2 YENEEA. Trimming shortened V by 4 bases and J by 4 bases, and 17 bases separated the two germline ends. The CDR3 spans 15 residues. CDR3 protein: CASSSPRLARYEQYF. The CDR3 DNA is TGTGCCAGCAGCTCCCCGCGGCTAGCAAGATACGAGCAGTACTTC.

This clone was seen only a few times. The CDR3 DNA reads as TGTGCCAGCAGCCAAGTGGTCCAGTCCGAGCAGTACTTC. This translates into CASSQVVQSEQYF. The chain employs TRBV4-2 and TRBJ2-7, with D unclear. Germline V gene data show CDR1 as LGHNA and CDR2 as YNFKEQ. This CDR3 contains 13 residues. Trimming stripped 1 base from V and 6 bases from J, with 10 bases between.

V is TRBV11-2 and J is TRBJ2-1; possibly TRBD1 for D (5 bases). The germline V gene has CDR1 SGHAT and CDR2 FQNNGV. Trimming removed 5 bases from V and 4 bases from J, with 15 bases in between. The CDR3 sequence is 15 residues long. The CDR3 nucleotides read TGTGCCAGCAGCCGTGGACCAGGGCGGTACAATGAGCAGTTCTTC. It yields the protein CASSRGPGRYNEQFF.

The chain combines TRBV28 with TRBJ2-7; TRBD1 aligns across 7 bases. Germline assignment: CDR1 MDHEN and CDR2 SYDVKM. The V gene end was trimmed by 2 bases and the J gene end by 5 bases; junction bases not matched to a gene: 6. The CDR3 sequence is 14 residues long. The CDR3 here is CASSLRGGKDEQYF. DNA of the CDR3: TGTGCCAGCAGTTTAAGAGGGGGCAAAGACGAGCAGTACTTC. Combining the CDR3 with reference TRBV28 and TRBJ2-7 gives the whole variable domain DVKVTQSSRYLVKRTGEKVFLECVQDMDHENMFWYRQDPGLGLRLIYFSYDVKMKEKGDIPEGYSVSREKKERFSLILESASTNQTSMYLCASSLRGGKDEQYFGPGTRLTVT.

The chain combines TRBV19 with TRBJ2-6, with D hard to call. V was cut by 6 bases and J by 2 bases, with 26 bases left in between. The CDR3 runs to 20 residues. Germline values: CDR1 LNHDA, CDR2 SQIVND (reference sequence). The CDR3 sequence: CASRKRPWGTQPTGANVLTF. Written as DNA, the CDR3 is TGTGCCAGTAGGAAACGGCCTTGGGGTACCCAACCCACTGGGGCCAACGTCCTGACTTTC.

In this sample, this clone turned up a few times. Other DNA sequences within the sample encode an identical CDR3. DNA for the CDR3: TGTGCCAGCAGTTCCGGGACACGAAACACTGAAGCTTTCTTT. Encoded protein: CASSSGTRNTEAFF. V and J are TRBV28 and TRBJ1-1, with D perhaps TRBD1 (6 bases). CDR3 length: 14 amino acids. Per germline, CDR1 MDHEN and CDR2 SYDVKM. The germline V and J ends were trimmed by 4 bases and 2 bases, with 11 bases remaining between them.

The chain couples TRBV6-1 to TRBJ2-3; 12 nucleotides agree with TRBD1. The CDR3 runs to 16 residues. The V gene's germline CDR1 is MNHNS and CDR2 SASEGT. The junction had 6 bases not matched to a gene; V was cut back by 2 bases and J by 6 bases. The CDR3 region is CASSETGTGGRDTQYF. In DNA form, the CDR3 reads TGTGCCAGCAGTGAAACCGGGACAGGGGGCCGGGATACGCAGTATTTT.

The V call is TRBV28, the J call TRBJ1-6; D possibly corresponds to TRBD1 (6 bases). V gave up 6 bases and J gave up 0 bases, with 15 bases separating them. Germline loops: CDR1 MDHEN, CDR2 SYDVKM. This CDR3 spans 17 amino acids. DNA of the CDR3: TGTGCCAGCAGCCCAGGGGACACCCGCTCCTATAATTCACCCCTCCACTTT. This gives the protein CASSPGDTRSYNSPLHF.

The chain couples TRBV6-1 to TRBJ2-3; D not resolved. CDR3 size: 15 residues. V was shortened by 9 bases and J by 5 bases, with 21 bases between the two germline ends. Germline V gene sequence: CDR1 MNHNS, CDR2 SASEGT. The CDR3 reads CASTTGPDWGDTQYF. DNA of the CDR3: TGTGCCAGTACCACGGGTCCTGATTGGGGAGATACGCAGTATTTT.

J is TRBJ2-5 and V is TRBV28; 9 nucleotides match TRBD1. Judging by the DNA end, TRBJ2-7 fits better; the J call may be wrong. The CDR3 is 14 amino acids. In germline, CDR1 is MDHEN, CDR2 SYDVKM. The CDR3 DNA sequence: TGTGCCAGCAGACTACAGGGGGCGGGATACGAGCAGTACTTC. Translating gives CASRLQGAGYEQYF.

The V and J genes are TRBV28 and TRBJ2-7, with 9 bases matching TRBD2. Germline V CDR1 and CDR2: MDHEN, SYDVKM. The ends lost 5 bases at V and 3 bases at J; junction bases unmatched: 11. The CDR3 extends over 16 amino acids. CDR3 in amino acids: CASSLGGASGNYEQYF. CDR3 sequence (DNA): TGTGCCAGCAGTCTGGGGGGGGCTAGCGGGAACTACGAGCAGTACTTC.

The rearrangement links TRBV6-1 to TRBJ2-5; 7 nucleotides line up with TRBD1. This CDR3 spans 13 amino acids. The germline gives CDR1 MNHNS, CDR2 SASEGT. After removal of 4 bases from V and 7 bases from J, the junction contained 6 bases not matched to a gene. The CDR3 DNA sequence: TGTGCCAGCAGTGGACAGGGCAGCGGGACCCAGTACTTC. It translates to CASSGQGSGTQYF.

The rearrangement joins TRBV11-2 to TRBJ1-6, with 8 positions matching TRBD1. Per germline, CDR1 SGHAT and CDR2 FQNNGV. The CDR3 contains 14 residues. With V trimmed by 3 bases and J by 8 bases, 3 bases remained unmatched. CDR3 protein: CASSFLGQDSPLHF. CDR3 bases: TGTGCCAGCAGCTTCTTGGGACAGGATTCACCCCTCCACTTT.

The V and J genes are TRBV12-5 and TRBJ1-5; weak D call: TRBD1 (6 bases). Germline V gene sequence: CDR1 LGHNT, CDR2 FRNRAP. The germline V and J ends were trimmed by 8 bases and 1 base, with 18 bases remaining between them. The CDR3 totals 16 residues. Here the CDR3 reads CASSLQYRGSNQPQHF. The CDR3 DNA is TGTGCTAGTTCCCTCCAATATAGGGGGAGCAATCAGCCCCAGCATTTT.

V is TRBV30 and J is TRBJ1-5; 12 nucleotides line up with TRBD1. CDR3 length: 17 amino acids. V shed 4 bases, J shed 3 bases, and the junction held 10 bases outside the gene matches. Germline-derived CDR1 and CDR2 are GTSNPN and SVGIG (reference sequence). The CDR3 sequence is CAWIITGTGGFNQPQHF. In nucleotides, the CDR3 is TGTGCCTGGATCATAACAGGGACAGGGGGCTTCAATCAGCCCCAGCATTTT. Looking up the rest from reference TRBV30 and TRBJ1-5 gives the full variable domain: SQTIHQWPATLVQPVGSPLSLECTVEGTSNPNLYWYRQAAGRGLQLLFYSVGIGQISSEVPQNLSASRPQDRQFILSSKKLLLSDSGFYLCAWIITGTGGFNQPQHFGDGTRLSIL.

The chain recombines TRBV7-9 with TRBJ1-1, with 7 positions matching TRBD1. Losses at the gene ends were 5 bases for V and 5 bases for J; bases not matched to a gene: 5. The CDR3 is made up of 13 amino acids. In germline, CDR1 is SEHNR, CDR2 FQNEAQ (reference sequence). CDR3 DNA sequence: TGTGCCAGCAGCCAGGGGGAGGAGACTGAAGCTTTCTTT. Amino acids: CASSQGEETEAFF. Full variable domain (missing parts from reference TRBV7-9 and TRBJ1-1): DTGVSQNPRHKITKRGQNVTFRCDPISEHNRLYWYRQTLGQGPEFLTYFQNEAQLEKSRLLSDRFSAERPKGSFSTLEIQRTEQGDSAMYLCASSQGEETEAFFGQGTRLTVV.